The clone carrying this T cell receptor (beta chain) was seen once. What it binds is not known. This specimen comes from a study of T cell responses to AZD1222 COVID-19 vaccine. Study-wide results and limits: Of spike-specific TCRs, nearly half reportedly target regions left unmutated in variants.

Method: immunoSEQ multiplex PCR; TCRdb's copy keeps in-frame clones and lacks some. The sample lists about 120,000 clones, about 90% seen once, with 1.1% in the top ten. Germline CDR1 SGHVS, CDR2 FQNEAQ. The CDR3 runs to 11 residues. The sequence derives from an adult in good health. The rearrangement links TRBV7-8 to TRBJ2-2; D tentatively fits TRBD1 or TRBD2 (5 bases each). Sequencing was performed on peripheral blood, taken on day 0 of AZD1222 vaccination. The CDR3 nucleotides are TGTGACCGCTGGGGGACCGGGGAGCTGTTTTTT. Protein: CDRWGTGELFF.